This T cell receptor (beta chain) emerged from a study of regulatory T cells in long-lasting Graves disease. Looking at the study overall: Positivity for TSH receptor antibodies plus over 5 years of antithyroid drugs meant persistent Graves' disease. Study observations and caveats: Thyroid tissue went unstudied; only peripheral blood was examined.

The CDR3 has 13 amino acids. The V end lost 4 bases, the J end lost 2 bases, and 10 bases lay between the germline ends. Per germline, CDR1 DFQATT and CDR2 SNEGSKA (reference sequence). A remark on this clonotype: Its target is unknown.

Time point described: persistent/refractory GD, antithyroid drugs over 5 years with positive TRAb. RNA isolated from PBMCs was used to make the TCR library. Arm-PCR of CDR3 regions and iRepertoire HTBI primers were used to build TCR beta libraries. MiXCR, applied by TCRdb to the multiplex PCR reads, yields one record per CDR3 protein. Among 310,000 or so distinct CDR3 sequences, 20% were seen once, and the ten largest hold over 25%. This receptor was taken from a female donor with Graves disease. The chain employs TRBV20-1 and TRBJ2-3; D is undetermined. Sequences were derived from peripheral blood mononuclear cells (PBMCs), sampled when the disease was refractory, from a patient treated with antithyroid drugs. The CDR3 region is CSANPSNTDTQYF. In DNA, the CDR3 is TGCAGTGCTAACCCTAGTAACACAGATACGCAGTATTTT.